This T cell receptor beta chain stems from a study of blood T cell repertoires in COVID-19. For the study at large: There were acute and convalescent COVID-19 samples, and they came from the United States, Italy and Spain.

From germline, CDR1 is SNHLY and CDR2 FYNNEI. This CDR3 spans 13 amino acids. V shed 4 bases and J shed 1 base, with 7 bases lying between them. In the original processing: Nucleated cell number was recorded as an estimate derived from reference gene primer amplification. This table comes from immunoSEQ multiplex PCR, and its TCRdb copy is limited to in-frame clones, with some not included. D and trimming were read from the DNA, whereas the V and J calls and clone size are those reported in that table. The table includes nearly 50,000 clones, more than 70% detected once. Sequences were obtained from peripheral blood. The J gene is TRBJ1-1, the V gene TRBV2; D gene unclear. The sequence was obtained from a woman in her fifties or sixties with acute or convalescent COVID-19. The CDR3, as DNA: TGTGCCAGCAGTGGACAAGCGAACACTGAAGCTTTCTTT. Translating gives CASSGQANTEAFF. The variable domain in full, with the rest retrieved from reference TRBV2 and TRBJ1-1, is EPEVTQTPSHQVTQMGQEVILRCVPISNHLYFYWYRQILGQKVEFLVSFYNNEISEKSEIFDDQFSVERPDGSNFTLKIRSTKLEDSAMYFCASSGQANTEAFFGQGTRLTVV.